These 20 T cell receptor beta chains share one sample of origin, sequenced in a study of early T cells in non-severe SARS-CoV-2 infection (dated by TCRdb to the early 2020s). The method behind the library was 5' RACE. This sample was sequenced with a NextSeq 500. TCRdb reprocessing: public reads trimmed at Q25 with fastp, clones called with MiXCR, in-frame beta chains kept. Each CDR3 protein appears once, grouped with its most common genes and DNA. The sample yields roughly 50,000 distinct CDR3 sequences; 5.6% were counted once. Roughly 4.7% of the sample is taken by the ten largest. The sequencing sample was made of whole blood. These receptors were collected from an adult who was a healthcare worker with PCR-confirmed SARS-CoV-2 infection or an uninfected control (not recorded which).

This clonotype was recorded many times. This chain joins TRBV29-1 and TRBJ1-6; D might be TRBD1 (5 bases). CDR3 length equals 13 residues. Deletions cut 4 bases from V and 5 bases from J, with 9 bases between. Germline V lookup: CDR1 SQVTM, CDR2 ANQGSEA. The CDR3: CSVGETDNSPLHF. The CDR3 region has the DNA TGCAGCGTTGGGGAGACAGATAATTCACCCCTCCACTTT.

This clonotype was seen at least ten times. The rearrangement uses TRBV29-1 and TRBJ2-7; a weak D match, TRBD2 (5 bases). The V end was cut by 0 bases, the J end by 2 bases, with 14 bases between. Per the germline V gene, CDR1 is SQVTM and CDR2 is ANQGSEA. The CDR3 sequence is 15 residues long. DNA of the CDR3: TGCAGCGTTGAAGATTTGAGGGAAAGAACCTACGAGCAGTACTTC. It codes for CSVEDLRERTYEQYF.

The V gene is TRBV6-6, the J gene TRBJ2-6, with a weak D call TRBD2 (6 bases). CDR1 MNHNY and CDR2 SVGAGI come from the germline V gene (reference sequence). Between the trimmed V and J ends, which lost 0 bases and 2 bases, there was a span of 8 bases. This CDR3 is built from 16 residues. The CDR3 DNA sequence: TGTGCCAGCAGTTACTCGTCGGGGGCTGGGGCCAACGTCCTGACTTTC. Translation gives CASSYSSGAGANVLTF.

There are many counts of this clonotype. The chain joins TRBV2 to TRBJ1-5; tentatively, D is TRBD1 (5 bases). CDR1 and CDR2 (germline): SNHLY, FYNNEI. Trimming pared 6 bases from V and 4 bases from J, leaving 10 bases between. This CDR3 has 13 amino acids. The CDR3 bases are TGTGCCAGCAGCCCGACAGAAAATCAGCCCCAGCATTTT. Its translation: CASSPTENQPQHF. The full variable domain, in which reference TRBV2 and TRBJ1-5 provide the parts outside the CDR3, is EPEVTQTPSHQVTQMGQEVILRCVPISNHLYFYWYRQILGQKVEFLVSFYNNEISEKSEIFDDQFSVERPDGSNFTLKIRSTKLEDSAMYFCASSPTENQPQHFGDGTRLSIL.

This clonotype was picked up a small number of times. The chain couples TRBV29-1 to TRBJ2-2; perhaps TRBD1 as D (5 bases). The V and J ends lost 4 bases and 3 bases respectively, with 9 bases between them. The CDR3 has 13 residues. The germline V gene has CDR1 SQVTM and CDR2 ANQGSEA. CDR3 loop: CSVGSGYTGELFF. CDR3 nucleotide sequence: TGCAGCGTTGGTTCAGGGTACACCGGGGAGCTGTTTTTT.

The chain joins TRBV2 to TRBJ2-1; D is perhaps TRBD2 (6 bases). The germline gives CDR1 SNHLY, CDR2 FYNNEI. The V and J ends lost 6 bases and 3 bases respectively, with 9 bases between them. The length of the CDR3 is 13 residues. The CDR3 coding sequence is TGTGCCAGCAGGGAGGGGAACTACAATGAGCAGTTCTTC. Its translation: CASREGNYNEQFF.

This clonotype came up many times. J is TRBJ2-1 and V is TRBV7-2; 10 nucleotides line up with TRBD1. This CDR3 has 14 amino acids. Per germline, CDR1 SGHTA and CDR2 FQGNSA. V lost 6 bases, J lost 8 bases, and 7 bases stayed unmatched. The CDR3 loop is CASRQDRGRDEQFF. DNA for the CDR3: TGTGCCAGCAGACAAGACAGGGGGCGAGATGAGCAGTTCTTC.

A few counts support this clonotype. Given a much more abundant clone one base away, this may be a read error. This chain uses TRBV11-3 with TRBJ2-7, with a tentative D call TRBD2 (6 bases). Germline CDR1 is SGHNT and CDR2 is YENEEA. CDR3 length: 15 residues. CDR3 nucleotide sequence: TGTGCCAACAGCTGGGGACTTCGAAGATCATACGAGCAGTACTTC. It is translated as CANSWGLRRSYEQYF.

This clonotype was seen at least ten times. The V and J genes are TRBV19 and TRBJ2-5; D is unclear. V was trimmed by 0 bases and J by 4 bases, leaving 3 bases between them. CDR3 length: 12 residues. Germline CDR1 LNHDA, CDR2 SQIVND (reference sequence). CDR3 sequence: CASSIDGETQYF. The CDR3 region has the DNA TGTGCCAGTAGTATAGATGGAGAGACCCAGTACTTC.

This chain uses TRBV5-4 with TRBJ2-4; D remains ambiguous. CDR3 length: 16 residues. V lost 0 bases and J lost 0, with 10 bases in between. Germline CDR1 reads SGHNT; CDR2 reads YYREEE (reference sequence). As DNA, the CDR3 is TGTGCCAGCAGCTTGGACATTAATTTAGCCAAAAACATTCAGTACTTC. Its protein product is CASSLDINLAKNIQYF.

This clonotype was counted many times. In DNA, the CDR3 is TGCAGTGCTACAGGGGACCCAGCTAGCACAGATACGCAGTATTTT. Its translation: CSATGDPASTDTQYF. The chain recombines TRBV20-1 with TRBJ2-3; tentatively, D is TRBD1 (6 bases). The CDR3 is 15 amino acids. Germline-derived CDR1 and CDR2 are DFQATT and SNEGSKA (reference sequence). V dropped 4 bases and J dropped 0 bases, with 14 bases sitting between them.

This clonotype came up many times. The chain joins TRBV7-2 to TRBJ1-1; 9 nucleotides line up with TRBD1. With V trimmed by 11 bases and J by 1 base, 11 bases remained unmatched. Germline CDR1 SGHTA, CDR2 FQGNSA. The CDR3 contains 15 residues. The CDR3 DNA reads as TGTGCCCTAGGGGGACAGGGACATAAGAACACTGAAGCTTTCTTT. It specifies CALGGQGHKNTEAFF.

This clonotype occurred a few times. The chain uses TRBV27 and TRBJ2-7; 8 nucleotides align to TRBD1. Per the germline V gene, CDR1 is MNHEY and CDR2 is SMNVEV (reference sequence). This CDR3 comprises 13 residues. V was pared by 6 bases and J by 7 bases, with 8 bases of the junction left unmatched. The CDR3 is CASRVLGQGEQYF. Written as DNA, the CDR3 is TGTGCCAGCAGGGTCCTTGGACAGGGAGAGCAGTACTTC.

V and J are TRBV7-8 and TRBJ1-1; D ambiguous. V was pared by 2 bases and J by 0 bases, with 16 bases between. CDR1 is SGHVS, CDR2 FQNEAQ, per germline. The CDR3 runs to 17 residues. The DNA for the CDR3 is TGTGCCAGCAGCTTATTCGCCCCCCAAGCGATGAACACTGAAGCTTTCTTT. Residues: CASSLFAPQAMNTEAFF.

Only a few counts were recorded for this clonotype. V and J are TRBV29-1 and TRBJ2-3; D is possibly TRBD2 (5 bases). The CDR3 sequence is 13 residues long. The V and J ends lost 7 bases and 2 bases respectively, with 13 bases between them. Germline V gene data show CDR1 as SQVTM and CDR2 as ANQGSEA. The CDR3 nucleotides read TGCAGCGCTCGGAGGACTTACACAGATACGCAGTATTTT. Protein sequence: CSARRTYTDTQYF.

This clonotype has only a few counts. V gene TRBV6-5 combines with J gene TRBJ2-5; unclear D gene. The length of the CDR3 is 11 residues. The V and J ends lost 5 bases and 7 bases respectively, with 8 bases between them. The germline V gene encodes CDR1 MNHEY and CDR2 SVGAGI. The DNA of the CDR3 is TGTGCCAGCAGTAGTGGGTGGACCCAGTACTTC. Amino acids: CASSSGWTQYF.

Details on this clonotype: The junction shows a germline mismatch at one end, possibly a read error. The chain carries TRBV3-1 and TRBJ2-7; D unclear. CDR3 size: 13 residues. Germline CDR1 reads LGHDT; CDR2 reads YNNKEL (reference sequence). The CDR3 DNA sequence: TGTGCCAGCAGCCAAGCGGGCTTCGGCCAAAGAACCTTC. It is translated as CASSQAGFGQRTF.

This clonotype was detected many times. The rearrangement joins TRBV6-4 to TRBJ2-1; D not resolved. The CDR3 consists of 13 residues. Looked up from germline, CDR1 is MRHNA and CDR2 is SNTAGT. Trimming took off 2 bases at V and 6 bases at J, with 8 bases between the two ends. CDR3 amino acids: CASSDTLFNEQFF. CDR3 coding DNA: TGTGCCAGCAGTGACACCCTATTCAATGAGCAGTTCTTC.

This clonotype was counted only a few times. The chain carries TRBV13 and TRBJ1-1; unclear D gene. The V and J ends lost 5 bases and 4 bases respectively, with 8 bases between them. This CDR3 is 12 amino acids long. Germline lookup yields CDR1 PRHDT and CDR2 FYEKMQ (reference sequence). The CDR3 sequence is CASSPRVTEAFF. Here the CDR3 DNA reads TGTGCCAGCAGCCCGAGAGTCACTGAAGCTTTCTTT.

Comment on this clonotype: One end of the junction is discordant with germline, which a read error may explain. The rearrangement links TRBV11-2 to TRBJ1-1, with 7 nucleotides matching TRBD1. The CDR3 extends over 15 amino acids. Germline CDR1 and CDR2: SGHAT and FQNNGV. As DNA, the CDR3 is TGTGTCAGCAGCACCTACAGGGGCGGTAGCACTGAAGCTTTCTTT. Translating it yields CVSSTYRGGSTEAFF.